A single sample is the source of the 6 T cell receptor beta chains below, sequenced in a study of T cells in Graves' hyperthyroidism and ophthalmopathy. TCR beta CDR3 region amplification was performed from RNA transcripts. An initial round of RT-PCR targeting the TCR CDR3 relied on the HTBI primer set. Using its own MiXCR run on the multiplex PCR reads, TCRdb lists one record per CDR3 protein. The table has some 500,000 distinct CDR3 sequences, approximately 25% seen once; the top ten hold over 9%. Sequences were obtained from blood. The receptors derive from a woman in her thirties with Graves' ophthalmopathy.

This clonotype was found a few times. This chain uses TRBV4-1 with TRBJ2-2; D remains ambiguous. The V gene lost 2 bases and the J gene lost 7 bases, with 11 bases spanning the gap. This CDR3 has 14 residues. Germline V gene data show CDR1 as MGHRA and CDR2 as YSYEKL. The CDR3 nucleotides are TGCGCCAGCAGCCAAAGGAGCTTGGACGGGGAGCTGTTTTTT. Translated, it gives CASSQRSLDGELFF.

This clonotype was recorded at least ten times. The chain recombines TRBV4-1 with TRBJ2-7, with 12 bases lining up with TRBD2. Germline values: CDR1 MGHRA, CDR2 YSYEKL. This CDR3 has 16 amino acids. V lost 3 bases to trimming and J lost 4 bases; unmatched junction nucleotides: 7. The CDR3 sequence: CASSQMTSGGLYEQYF. CDR3 sequence (DNA): TGCGCCAGCAGCCAGATGACTAGCGGGGGACTATACGAGCAGTACTTC.

This clonotype was recorded many times. The chain uses TRBV10-3 and TRBJ2-5, with TRBD2 as a possible D gene (7 bases). CDR1 ENHRY and CDR2 SYGVKD come from the germline V gene. The germline V and J ends were trimmed by 8 bases and 5 bases, with 15 bases remaining between them. This CDR3 comprises 13 residues. CDR3 in DNA: TGTGCCATCGGGCCGGGGGGCAAGGAGACCCAGTACTTC. Residues: CAIGPGGKETQYF.

As to this clonotype: Without the conserved terminal phenylalanine or tryptophan, this CDR3 likely stems from a read error. This chain joins TRBV6-2 or TRBV6-3 and TRBJ1-1; no firm D call. Germline V gene data show CDR1 as MNHEY and CDR2 as SVGEGT. The CDR3 contains 12 residues. The DNA for the CDR3 is TGTGCCTGCAGTTACGAGAGGACTGAAGCTTTCGTT. It encodes CACSYERTEAFV.

This clonotype has just a few counts. The CDR3 region is CSARPYGTSGKSANQETQYF. The DNA of the CDR3 is TGCAGTGCTAGACCATACGGGACTAGCGGGAAGTCCGCCAACCAAGAGACCCAGTACTTC. This sequence joins TRBV20-1 and TRBJ2-5; 13 bases agree with TRBD2. Germline V lookup: CDR1 DFQATT, CDR2 SNEGSKA (reference sequence). CDR3 size: 20 residues. V dropped 2 bases and J dropped 0; count of bases not matched to a gene: 15.

In its sample, this clonotype was seen many times. CDR3 sequence reads: CASSLVVTGGVQNYGYTF. CDR3 bases: TGTGCCAGCAGCTTAGTTGTCACAGGGGGCGTCCAAAACTATGGCTACACCTTC. The chain employs TRBV7-8 and TRBJ1-2, with 9 bases that match TRBD1. Per germline, CDR1 SGHVS and CDR2 FQNEAQ. This CDR3 comprises 18 residues. With V trimmed by 1 base and J by 2 bases, 11 bases remained unmatched. Filled out from reference TRBV7-8 and TRBJ1-2, the complete variable domain reads GAGVSQSPRYKVAKRGQDVALRCDPISGHVSLFWYQQALGQGPEFLTYFQNEAQLDKSGLPSDRFFAERPEGSVSTLKIQRTQQEDSAVYLCASSLVVTGGVQNYGYTFGSGTRLTVV.